These 21 T cell receptor beta chains were all obtained from the same sample, sequenced in a study of cytomegalovirus exposure and HLA in healthy donors. Vbeta (60) and Jbeta (13) primers were used in the PCR. The protocol was immunoSEQ multiplex PCR, while the TCRdb copy is restricted to in-frame clones and leaves out a portion. The data contain 100,000 to 150,000 clones, over 70% of them singletons. Source material: PBMCs. Every receptor here comes from a woman in her fifties or sixties in good health and CMV-seronegative.

This chain connects TRBV11-3 to TRBJ2-7; 7 nucleotides agree with TRBD2. Per germline, CDR1 SGHNT and CDR2 YENEEA. V was pared by 6 bases and J by 5 bases, with 10 bases of the junction left unmatched. The CDR3 is 14 amino acids. The CDR3: CASSLGRGSDEQYF. In DNA, the CDR3 is TGTGCCAGCAGTCTAGGGAGGGGCTCGGACGAGCAGTACTTC.

The chain links TRBV28 to TRBJ1-5, with 8 bases identical to TRBD1. Germline V CDR1 and CDR2: MDHEN, SYDVKM. CDR3 length: 12 residues. The CDR3 DNA follows: TGTGCAATTGGACAGGGCGGTCAGCCCCAGCATTTT. Translation: CAIGQGGQPQHF.

The V gene is TRBV28, the J gene TRBJ1-2; 7 bases are shared with TRBD1. In germline, CDR1 is MDHEN, CDR2 SYDVKM. V was clipped by 8 bases and J by 0 bases; unmatched bases: 9. This CDR3 has 15 amino acids. This CDR3 reads CASHRGRIANYGYTF. DNA of the CDR3: TGTGCCAGCCACAGGGGTAGGATAGCTAACTATGGCTACACCTTC.

This clone has only a few counts. The gene calls are TRBV28 and TRBJ2-7; 8 bases match TRBD1. CDR3 size: 13 residues. Losses at the gene ends were 6 bases for V and 7 bases for J; bases not matched to a gene: 8. The germline V gene encodes CDR1 MDHEN and CDR2 SYDVKM. CDR3: CASRRQGQGEQYF. CDR3 nucleotide sequence: TGTGCCAGCAGGAGACAGGGGCAAGGAGAGCAGTACTTC.

This clone was observed a handful of times. The chain is built from TRBV27 and TRBJ2-1; possibly TRBD1 for D (5 bases). Germline V gene lookup returns CDR1 MNHEY and CDR2 SMNVEV (reference sequence). Trimming left V 4 bases short and J 10 bases short, with 14 bases between. The CDR3 is 13 residues long. DNA of the CDR3: TGTGCCAGCAGTTCCTACAGGATTAGCGAGCAGTTCTTC. This translates into CASSSYRISEQFF.

The rearrangement joins TRBV7-2 to TRBJ2-3, with a tentative D call TRBD2 (6 bases). Germline CDR1 SGHTA, CDR2 FQGNSA. With 5 bases removed from V and 3 bases from J, the gap between germline ends came to 18 bases. This CDR3 region has 16 residues. The CDR3 protein is CASSRSWEVRTDTQYF. The CDR3 nucleotides read TGTGCCAGCAGCCGAAGTTGGGAGGTGAGGACAGATACGCAGTATTTT.

The gene calls are TRBV7-9 and TRBJ2-1, with TRBD2 identical over 12 bases. This CDR3 has 15 residues. Germline V CDR1 and CDR2: SEHNR, FQNEAQ (reference sequence). The V segment lost 6 bases and the J segment 4 bases; nucleotides outside the gene matches: 4. CDR3 nucleotide sequence: TGTGCCAGCAGTCTTCTAGCGGGAGGGTACAATGAGCAGTTCTTC. It specifies CASSLLAGGYNEQFF. Complete variable domain (other parts from reference TRBV7-9 and TRBJ2-1): DTGVSQNPRHKITKRGQNVTFRCDPISEHNRLYWYRQTLGQGPEFLTYFQNEAQLEKSRLLSDRFSAERPKGSFSTLEIQRTEQGDSAMYLCASSLLAGGYNEQFFGPGTRLTVL.

This clone was found a few times. The chain combines TRBV28 with TRBJ2-7; D may be TRBD1 (5 bases). Germline values: CDR1 MDHEN, CDR2 SYDVKM. The V gene lost 5 bases and the J gene lost 3 bases, with 17 bases spanning the gap. The CDR3 has 15 residues. The CDR3 reads CASSPTSPRDYEQYF. Written as DNA, the CDR3 is TGTGCCAGCAGTCCCACATCCCCCAGGGACTACGAGCAGTACTTC. Full variable domain (remainder filled in from reference TRBV28 and TRBJ2-7): DVKVTQSSRYLVKRTGEKVFLECVQDMDHENMFWYRQDPGLGLRLIYFSYDVKMKEKGDIPEGYSVSREKKERFSLILESASTNQTSMYLCASSPTSPRDYEQYFGPGTRLTVT.

The chain employs TRBV7-9 and TRBJ1-6; D gene uncertain. The CDR3 loop spans 14 amino acids. The germline V and J ends were trimmed by 2 bases and 5 bases, with 7 bases remaining between them. Per germline, CDR1 SEHNR and CDR2 FQNEAQ (reference sequence). CDR3 sequence: CASSLSLNNSPLHF. The CDR3 region has the DNA TGTGCCAGCAGCTTAAGCCTTAATAATTCACCCCTCCACTTT.

The V and J genes are TRBV29-1 and TRBJ2-3; a weak D match, TRBD2 (5 bases). The V end was cut by 2 bases, the J end by 7 bases, with 25 bases between. Germline V CDR1 and CDR2: SQVTM, ANQGSEA. The CDR3 has 17 amino acids. CDR3 sequence reads: CSVEPYPLRARLYTQYF. The CDR3 DNA reads as TGCAGCGTTGAACCGTACCCATTGCGGGCGCGGCTTTATACGCAGTATTTT.

V gene TRBV29-1 combines with J gene TRBJ2-2, with TRBD1 as a possible D gene (6 bases). Germline assignment: CDR1 SQVTM and CDR2 ANQGSEA. This CDR3 is 14 amino acids long. The ends were cut back, 4 bases at V and 4 bases at J, with 13 bases in the middle. CDR3 DNA: TGCAGCGTTGCCGGGACACGATCCACCGGGGAGCTGTTTTTT. Translating gives CSVAGTRSTGELFF.

V and J are TRBV28 and TRBJ2-7; 14 bases align to TRBD2. There are 16 residues in the CDR3. J was trimmed by 2 bases and V by 4 bases; bases with no gene match: 4. Germline V gene sequence: CDR1 MDHEN, CDR2 SYDVKM. The DNA for the CDR3 is TGTGCCAGCAGTTCGGGGACTAGCGGGAGTACCTACGAGCAGTACTTC. Amino acids: CASSSGTSGSTYEQYF. Complete variable domain (other parts from reference TRBV28 and TRBJ2-7): DVKVTQSSRYLVKRTGEKVFLECVQDMDHENMFWYRQDPGLGLRLIYFSYDVKMKEKGDIPEGYSVSREKKERFSLILESASTNQTSMYLCASSSGTSGSTYEQYFGPGTRLTVT.

This clone was observed once. The CDR3 reads CAWSAKGEEKLFF. CDR3 bases: TGTGCCTGGAGCGCGAAGGGGGAGGAAAAACTGTTTTTT. This rearrangement joins TRBV30 to TRBJ1-4, with TRBD1 as a possible D gene (6 bases). Trimming pared 3 bases from V and 8 bases from J, leaving 13 bases between. CDR1 is GTSNPN and CDR2 is SVGIG in the germline V gene (reference sequence). The CDR3 runs 13 residues.

The gene calls are TRBV10-3 and TRBJ2-3; 9 bases fit TRBD2. V lost 2 bases and J lost 0; bases outside the gene matches: 3. Germline V CDR1 and CDR2: ENHRY, SYGVKD. This CDR3 comprises 16 residues. The CDR3 DNA is TGTGCCATCAGTGAGACTAGCGGGTATAGCACAGATACGCAGTATTTT. Its translation: CAISETSGYSTDTQYF.

The chain is built from TRBV7-2 and TRBJ1-2; a weak D match, TRBD1 (5 bases). The CDR3 covers 14 residues. Germline values: CDR1 SGHTA, CDR2 FQGNSA. The V and J ends lost 1 base and 8 bases respectively, with 14 bases between them. The CDR3 loop reads CASSLEAQGGGYTF. CDR3 sequence (DNA): TGTGCCAGCAGCTTAGAGGCCCAGGGCGGAGGCTACACCTTC.

The table lists this clone with a few counts. The V gene is TRBV9, the J gene TRBJ2-5; a possible D gene is TRBD1 (7 bases). CDR3 length: 15 amino acids. V was cut by 4 bases and J by 3 bases, with 16 bases left in between. Germline V gives CDR1 SGDLS, CDR2 YYNGEE. In DNA form, the CDR3 reads TGTGCCAGCAGCCCCAGGGGGGTGGGAGAAGAGACCCAGTACTTC. This gives the protein CASSPRGVGEETQYF.

The J gene is TRBJ2-3, the V gene TRBV9; 10 positions match TRBD2. CDR1 is SGDLS and CDR2 is YYNGEE in the germline V gene. This CDR3 region has 18 residues. V gave up 0 bases and J gave up 3 bases; unmatched junction bases: 10. CDR3 sequence (DNA): TGTGCCAGCAGCGTAGATGGGCTAGCGGGAGCACTTACAGATACGCAGTATTTT. Residues: CASSVDGLAGALTDTQYF. The full variable domain, completed using reference TRBV9 and TRBJ2-3, is DSGVTQTPKHLITATGQRVTLRCSPRSGDLSVYWYQQSLDQGLQFLIQYYNGEERAKGNILERFSAQQFPDLHSELNLSSLELGDSALYFCASSVDGLAGALTDTQYFGPGTRLTVL.

This clone occurred a few times. The CDR3 DNA reads as TGTGCCAGCAGTGACCTCGGGACAGCGGATTATGGCTACACCTTC. Translated, it gives CASSDLGTADYGYTF. The rearrangement uses TRBV6-6 and TRBJ1-2, with 7 bases that match TRBD1. This CDR3 spans 15 amino acids. The V segment lost 5 bases and the J segment 5 bases; nucleotides outside the gene matches: 11. From germline, CDR1 is MNHNY and CDR2 SVGAGI (reference sequence).

This clone was observed a single time. The chain carries TRBV2 and TRBJ2-7; a possible D gene is TRBD1 (6 bases). V shed 2 bases and J shed 5 bases, with 13 bases lying between them. In germline, CDR1 is SNHLY, CDR2 FYNNEI. There are 14 residues in the CDR3. DNA for the CDR3: TGTGCCAGCAGTGAAAGGACAGAGGGGAACGAGCAGTACTTC. This sequence encodes CASSERTEGNEQYF.

The CDR3 here is CASSLSAGEVTDTQYF. The CDR3 nucleotides are TGTGCCAGCAGTTTATCTGCGGGAGAAGTTACAGATACGCAGTATTTT. The V call is TRBV27, the J call TRBJ2-3; 7 bases match TRBD2. The CDR3 totals 16 residues. Trimming at V came to 0 bases and at J to 3 bases, leaving 6 bases not matched to a gene. Germline CDR1 MNHEY, CDR2 SMNVEV (reference sequence).

V gene TRBV30 combines with J gene TRBJ2-7, with 7 bases that match TRBD2. Germline V gene lookup returns CDR1 GTSNPN and CDR2 SVGIG (reference sequence). The V segment lost 3 bases and the J segment 8 bases; nucleotides outside the gene matches: 10. There are 13 residues in the CDR3. CDR3 nucleotides: TGTGCCTGGAGCGCCGGGACTACTATAAAGCAGTACTTC. Translating it yields CAWSAGTTIKQYF.